Listed below are T cell receptor beta chains from one sample, sequenced in a study of cytomegalovirus exposure and HLA in healthy donors. Clones were sequenced by immunoSEQ multiplex PCR, and TCRdb holds only the in-frame ones, with some missing. The table shows 65,000 to 100,000 clones, with 75% to 85% occurring only once. The sequenced sample was PBMCs. The receptor source for this set is a woman in her thirties or forties in good health and CMV-seropositive. Each CDR3 is given with its conserved first and last residue. Fields, in order: V gene, D gene, J gene, clone size, CDR3 protein, CDR3 DNA. D genes are given only for firm matches. Size is omitted from some rows. Given values are once, few, many or a class for expanded clones.

V: TRBV7-9
D: NA
J: TRBJ2-3
size: NA
CDR3: CASSFGRDTDTQYF
DNA: TGTGCCAGCAGCTTTGGGCGGGACACAGATACGCAGTATTTT

V: TRBV19
D: TRBD1
J: TRBJ1-2
size: NA
CDR3: CASSTRVGTGGYGYTF
DNA: TGTGCCAGTAGTACCAGGGTGGGGACAGGGGGATATGGCTACACCTTC

V: TRBV6-1
D: NA
J: TRBJ1-2
size: NA
CDR3: CASSVEYGLTNYGYTF
DNA: TGTGCCAGCAGTGTAGAGTACGGACTAACTAACTATGGCTACACCTTC

V: TRBV18
D: NA
J: TRBJ1-2
size: NA
CDR3: CASSPDRGRISNYGYTF
DNA: TGTGCCAGCTCACCCGACCGCGGGAGAATCAGTAACTATGGCTACACCTTC

V: TRBV27
D: TRBD1
J: TRBJ1-1
size: few
CDR3: CASSSQGQLSSTEAFF
DNA: TGTGCCAGCAGTTCACAGGGACAGCTGAGTAGCACTGAAGCTTTCTTT

V: TRBV9
D: NA
J: TRBJ2-1
size: NA
CDR3: CASSVRLVENEQFF
DNA: TGTGCCAGCAGCGTCAGACTAGTGGAGAATGAGCAGTTCTTC

V: TRBV28
D: NA
J: TRBJ1-2
size: NA
CDR3: CASMGAGSGYTF
DNA: TGTGCCAGCATGGGGGCAGGCAGCGGCTACACCTTC

V: TRBV6-4
D: NA
J: TRBJ1-1
size: few
CDR3: CASTIGGTEAFF
DNA: TGTGCCAGCACTATTGGAGGTACTGAAGCTTTCTTT

V: TRBV27
D: TRBD1
J: TRBJ1-2
size: NA
CDR3: CASSPGQFDGYTF
DNA: TGTGCCAGCAGTCCGGGACAGTTCGATGGCTACACCTTC

V: TRBV2
D: TRBD1
J: TRBJ2-7
size: NA
CDR3: CATGDRGNDEQYF
DNA: TGTGCCACCGGAGACAGGGGTAACGACGAGCAGTACTTC

V: TRBV7-8
D: NA
J: TRBJ2-6
size: NA
CDR3: CASSLVGASGANVLTF
DNA: TGTGCCAGCAGCTTAGTCGGAGCCTCTGGGGCCAACGTCCTGACTTTC

V: TRBV6-5
D: TRBD1
J: TRBJ2-1
size: NA
CDR3: CASSYRDSSYNEQFF
DNA: TGTGCCAGCAGTTACAGGGACAGTAGCTACAATGAGCAGTTCTTC

V: TRBV7-2
D: TRBD1
J: TRBJ2-1
size: NA
CDR3: CASSADRGRLNEQFF
DNA: TGTGCCAGCAGCGCGGACAGGGGGCGCCTGAATGAGCAGTTCTTC

V: TRBV7-3
D: NA
J: TRBJ1-1
size: few
CDR3: CASSPTGNTEAFF
DNA: TGTGCCAGCAGCCCAACAGGGAACACTGAAGCTTTCTTT

V: TRBV28
D: NA
J: TRBJ1-1
size: NA
CDR3: CASSFVGAPSAFF
DNA: TGTGCCAGCAGTTTTGTAGGGGCCCCTTCAGCTTTCTTT

V: TRBV27
D: NA
J: TRBJ1-4
size: NA
CDR3: CASSPLAGKYEKLFF
DNA: TGTGCCAGCAGTCCCTTGGCCGGGAAGTATGAAAAACTGTTTTTT

V: TRBV14
D: TRBD1
J: TRBJ1-2
size: NA
CDR3: CASSPTGGLSGYTF
DNA: TGTGCCAGCAGCCCGACAGGGGGTTTAAGTGGCTACACCTTC

V: TRBV9
D: NA
J: TRBJ2-5
size: NA
CDR3: CASSVESAANQETQYF
DNA: TGTGCCAGCAGCGTAGAGTCGGCGGCTAACCAAGAGACCCAGTACTTC

V: TRBV27
D: NA
J: TRBJ2-4
size: NA
CDR3: CASSEEHVAKNIQYF
DNA: TGTGCCAGCAGTGAAGAGCATGTAGCCAAAAACATTCAGTACTTC

V: TRBV19
D: TRBD1
J: TRBJ1-4
size: NA
CDR3: CASSTGQGFEKLFF
DNA: TGTGCCAGTAGTACCGGACAGGGTTTTGAAAAACTGTTTTTT

V: TRBV28
D: NA
J: TRBJ2-1
size: NA
CDR3: CASSLWEGGHNEQFF
DNA: TGTGCCAGCAGTTTATGGGAGGGAGGCCACAATGAGCAGTTCTTC

V: TRBV13
D: TRBD2
J: TRBJ2-7
size: NA
CDR3: CASSLGGGSRYEQYF
DNA: TGTGCCAGCAGCTTAGGGGGCGGGAGTCGCTACGAGCAGTACTTC

V: TRBV28
D: NA
J: TRBJ2-7
size: NA
CDR3: CASSSSGVSYEQYF
DNA: TGTGCCAGCAGTTCTTCCGGGGTCTCCTACGAGCAGTACTTC

V: TRBV7-9
D: NA
J: TRBJ1-4
size: NA
CDR3: CASSHDSPQSNEKLFF
DNA: TGTGCCAGCAGCCACGACAGCCCCCAAAGTAATGAAAAACTGTTTTTT

V: TRBV7-6
D: NA
J: TRBJ1-1
size: NA
CDR3: CASSMRLDTEAFF
DNA: TGTGCCAGCAGCATGAGGTTGGACACTGAAGCTTTCTTT

V: TRBV7-2
D: TRBD2
J: TRBJ2-5
size: NA
CDR3: CASSLTSGHQETQYF
DNA: TGTGCCAGCAGCCTGACTAGCGGCCACCAAGAGACCCAGTACTTC

V: TRBV30
D: NA
J: TRBJ2-4
size: NA
CDR3: CAWSFDWPNTKNIQYF
DNA: TGTGCCTGGAGTTTTGACTGGCCTAACACCAAAAACATTCAGTACTTC

V: TRBV30
D: TRBD1
J: TRBJ2-2
size: NA
CDR3: CAWSKGQGATGELFF
DNA: TGTGCCTGGAGTAAGGGACAGGGGGCGACCGGGGAGCTGTTTTTT

V: TRBV15
D: NA
J: TRBJ2-7
size: NA
CDR3: CATSRVAEYPLEQYF
DNA: TGTGCCACCAGCAGAGTGGCGGAATACCCTCTGGAGCAGTACTTC

V: TRBV5-8
D: NA
J: TRBJ2-7
size: NA
CDR3: CASSGRNSYEQYF
DNA: TGTGCCAGCAGCGGGCGAAACAGCTACGAGCAGTACTTC

V: TRBV19
D: NA
J: TRBJ1-4
size: NA
CDR3: CATTLPGPGGKLFF
DNA: TGTGCCACAACACTGCCGGGACCGGGGGGAAAACTGTTTTTT

V: TRBV2
D: TRBD2
J: TRBJ2-1
size: few
CDR3: CASSQERGPTYNEQFF
DNA: TGTGCCAGCAGTCAAGAGCGGGGGCCGACCTACAATGAGCAGTTCTTC

V: TRBV6-6
D: NA
J: TRBJ1-2
size: NA
CDR3: CASSYPKGGAEGYTF
DNA: TGTGCCAGCAGTTACCCGAAGGGGGGGGCGGAAGGCTACACCTTC

V: TRBV29-1
D: NA
J: TRBJ2-7
size: NA
CDR3: CSVGQQGLEQYF
DNA: TGCAGCGTTGGCCAACAGGGTCTCGAGCAGTACTTC

V: TRBV5-1
D: NA
J: TRBJ1-1
size: once
CDR3: CASRGGLAEAFF
DNA: TGCGCCAGCAGGGGAGGGTTGGCAGAAGCTTTCTTT

V: TRBV28
D: TRBD1
J: TRBJ1-2
size: NA
CDR3: CASGATLEVTGDYGYTF
DNA: TGTGCCAGCGGGGCTACCTTAGAAGTGACAGGGGACTATGGCTACACCTTC

V: TRBV5-1
D: NA
J: TRBJ2-7
size: NA
CDR3: CASSPRTPTYEQYF
DNA: TGCGCCAGCAGCCCACGGACACCAACCTACGAGCAGTACTTC

V: TRBV28
D: NA
J: TRBJ1-5
size: once
CDR3: CASRQQVTSNQPQHF
DNA: TGTGCCAGCAGGCAACAGGTAACCAGCAATCAGCCCCAGCATTTT

V: TRBV6-6
D: TRBD2
J: TRBJ2-4
size: NA
CDR3: CASSKAGGPGKNIQYF
DNA: TGTGCCAGCAGCAAAGCGGGAGGGCCCGGCAAAAACATTCAGTACTTC